This T cell receptor (beta chain) was identified during a study of PD-1 blockade in mismatch repair-deficient tumors. Clones were read by immunoSEQ multiplex PCR, and TCRdb kept only the in-frame ones, dropping some. The repertoire holds more than 85,000 clones, with 82% as singletons. The V and J ends lost 3 bases and 3 bases respectively, with 6 bases between them. The CDR3 covers 13 residues. Germline V gene lookup returns CDR1 SQVTM and CDR2 ANQGSEA. J is TRBJ2-6 and V is TRBV29-1; D uncertain. This TCR derives from an adult with mismatch repair-deficient cancer. The source was peripheral blood, collected roughly 36 weeks after starting pembrolizumab. The CDR3 protein is CSVDGRGANVLTF. In nucleotides, the CDR3 is TGCAGCGTTGATGGGCGTGGGGCCAACGTCCTGACTTTC.